The 23 T cell receptor beta chains reported below all come from one sample, sequenced in a study of cytomegalovirus exposure and HLA in healthy donors (dated by TCRdb to the late 2010s). Library preparation employed the immunoSEQ multiplex PCR assay. For the multiplex PCR, a mixture combining 60 forward primers for TCR Vbeta segments and 13 reverse primers for TCR Jbeta segments was used. TCRdb's version of the immuneACCESS table is confined to in-frame rearrangements and falls short of the full clone set. An unresolved V gene accounts for under half of the shortfall where checked; the remainder is of unknown origin. This sample lists roughly 150,000 clones; about four fifths were detected once. The ten largest make up roughly 1.6% of the sample. Sequencing was performed on PBMCs. The receptors shown here come from a girl aged 5-17 years in good health and CMV-seropositive.

The rearrangement links TRBV11-2 to TRBJ2-1, with TRBD2 matching over 9 bases. Germline CDR1 reads SGHAT; CDR2 reads FQNNGV. This CDR3 comprises 19 residues. With V trimmed by 2 bases and J by 8 bases, 19 bases remained unmatched. CDR3 sequence: CASSLINWSSRGGRYEQFF. CDR3 coding DNA: TGTGCCAGCAGCTTAATTAACTGGTCGTCGCGGGGGGGCCGCTATGAGCAGTTCTTC.

The chain has TRBV6-1 and TRBJ2-1; 9 bases fit TRBD2. V lost 5 bases and J lost 6; bases outside the gene matches: 8. The CDR3 consists of 15 residues. CDR1 is MNHNS and CDR2 is SASEGT in the germline V gene. The CDR3, as DNA: TGTGCCAGCAGTCACAGTAGCGGGAGCGCCAATGAGCAGTTCTTC. It encodes CASSHSSGSANEQFF.

This clone appeared a single time. V is TRBV5-1 and J is TRBJ2-5; 7 bases fit TRBD2. The CDR3 is made up of 13 amino acids. J lost 5 bases, V lost 4 bases, and 5 bases had no gene match. CDR1 is SGHRS, CDR2 YFSETQ, per germline. The CDR3, as DNA: TGCGCCAGCAGCCCGACTAGCTTGGAGACCCAGTACTTC. Translation gives CASSPTSLETQYF.

The rearrangement joins TRBV5-1 to TRBJ2-3, with 8 nucleotides matching TRBD1. The CDR3 spans 12 residues. The ends lost 0 bases at V and 14 bases at J; junction bases unmatched: 5. The V gene's germline CDR1 is SGHRS and CDR2 YFSETQ. DNA of the CDR3: TGCGCCAGCAGCTTGGACAGGGGGGCCGGGTATTTT. Amino acids: CASSLDRGAGYF.

The rearrangement uses TRBV2 and TRBJ1-2, with 8 bases identical to TRBD1. The CDR3 consists of 14 residues. Germline values: CDR1 SNHLY, CDR2 FYNNEI. V dropped 4 bases and J dropped 3; count of bases not matched to a gene: 4. In DNA, the CDR3 is TGTGCCAGCAGTGCTGACAGGGGAGACTATGGCTACACCTTC. Protein product: CASSADRGDYGYTF.

V is TRBV10-3 and J is TRBJ1-1, with TRBD1 identical over 9 bases. V shed 1 base, J shed 3 bases, and the junction held 6 bases outside the gene matches. Germline V gives CDR1 ENHRY, CDR2 SYGVKD. This CDR3 contains 16 residues. The CDR3 spells CAISEFGTGSYTEAFF. The CDR3 DNA reads as TGTGCCATCAGTGAGTTTGGGACAGGGTCCTACACTGAAGCTTTCTTT.

The rearrangement links TRBV9 to TRBJ1-4; tentative D call: TRBD1 (6 bases). The CDR3 has 14 amino acids. Germline CDR1 and CDR2: SGDLS and YYNGEE. Trimming left V 3 bases short and J 5 bases short, with 11 bases between. CDR3 residues: CASSAQGTNEKLFF. The CDR3 nucleotides are TGTGCCAGCAGCGCACAGGGTACAAATGAAAAACTGTTTTTT.

The chain employs TRBV7-8 and TRBJ2-7, with TRBD1 matching over 7 bases. V was clipped by 5 bases and J by 6 bases; unmatched bases: 1. The CDR3 runs 11 residues. Germline V gene data show CDR1 as SGHVS and CDR2 as FQNEAQ. Here the CDR3 reads CASSRTGEQYF. The CDR3 nucleotides are TGTGCCAGCAGCCGGACAGGCGAGCAGTACTTC. The variable domain in full, completed from reference TRBV7-8 and TRBJ2-7, reads GAGVSQSPRYKVAKRGQDVALRCDPISGHVSLFWYQQALGQGPEFLTYFQNEAQLDKSGLPSDRFFAERPEGSVSTLKIQRTQQEDSAVYLCASSRTGEQYFGPGTRLTVT.

This clone was detected only once. The genes are TRBV9 and TRBJ2-1; 7 nucleotides agree with TRBD2. V was pared by 4 bases and J by 10 bases, with 5 bases of the junction left unmatched. Germline lookup yields CDR1 SGDLS and CDR2 YYNGEE. The CDR3 extends over 12 amino acids. The CDR3 DNA reads TGTGCCAGCAGCCCTCTGGGGGGGGAGCAGTTCTTC. Its translation: CASSPLGGEQFF.

The chain employs TRBV28 and TRBJ1-2; 7 bases map to TRBD1. Unmatched junction bases numbered 3, after V lost 2 bases and J lost 6 bases. CDR1 is MDHEN and CDR2 is SYDVKM in the germline V gene. The CDR3 covers 13 residues. CDR3 region: CASSLDRDDGYTF. For the CDR3, the DNA is TGTGCCAGCAGTTTAGACAGGGACGATGGCTACACCTTC.

The chain uses TRBV4-2 and TRBJ1-2; 8 bases are shared with TRBD1. CDR3 length: 18 amino acids. V lost 0 bases and J lost 2; bases outside the gene matches: 11. The germline V gene has CDR1 LGHNA and CDR2 YNFKEQ. CDR3 sequence: CASSQDANRGLINYGYTF. As DNA, the CDR3 is TGTGCCAGCAGCCAAGATGCGAACAGGGGGTTAATAAACTATGGCTACACCTTC.

The rearrangement links TRBV9 to TRBJ2-5; TRBD2 agrees at 8 bases. The CDR3 runs to 15 residues. The V and J ends lost 3 bases and 4 bases, in that order; junction bases with no gene match: 8. Germline V lookup: CDR1 SGDLS, CDR2 YYNGEE. For the CDR3, the DNA is TGTGCCAGCAGCGGAGGAGCGGGAGTGGTAGAGACCCAGTACTTC. Translation: CASSGGAGVVETQYF.

The V call is TRBV14, the J call TRBJ2-5, with D hard to call. The CDR3 has 12 amino acids. Germline assignment: CDR1 SGHDN and CDR2 FVKESK. Trimming took off 4 bases at V and 5 bases at J, with 8 bases between the two ends. CDR3 loop: CASSPSWETQYF. Here the CDR3 DNA reads TGTGCCAGCAGCCCAAGCTGGGAGACCCAGTACTTC.

V gene TRBV28 combines with J gene TRBJ1-5; tentative D call: TRBD1 (6 bases). The CDR3 is 16 amino acids. Germline V lookup: CDR1 MDHEN, CDR2 SYDVKM. Trimming stripped 8 bases from V and 12 bases from J, with 29 bases between. CDR3: CASPNPGDTVSSNQHF. CDR3 sequence (DNA): TGTGCCAGCCCTAATCCCGGGGACACGGTAAGCTCGAACCAGCATTTT.

This chain joins TRBV30 and TRBJ1-4, with TRBD1 identical over 9 bases. Germline V gives CDR1 GTSNPN, CDR2 SVGIG (reference sequence). This CDR3 is built from 13 residues. Unmatched junction bases numbered 6, after V lost 5 bases and J lost 8 bases. CDR3 sequence: CAWGQGRGEKLFF. The DNA for the CDR3 is TGTGCCTGGGGACAGGGGAGGGGGGAAAAACTGTTTTTT.

V and J are TRBV11-2 and TRBJ2-1; D may be TRBD2 (6 bases). The CDR3 totals 11 residues. Trimming pared 5 bases from V and 8 bases from J, leaving 7 bases between. The germline V gene encodes CDR1 SGHAT and CDR2 FQNNGV. The CDR3 nucleotides read TGTGCCAGCAGCGGAGGGTATGAGCAGTTCTTC. It encodes CASSGGYEQFF. Full variable domain (outside the CDR3, taken from reference TRBV11-2 and TRBJ2-1): EAGVAQSPRYKIIEKRQSVAFWCNPISGHATLYWYQQILGQGPKLLIQFQNNGVVDDSQLPKDRFSAERLKGVDSTLKIQPAKLEDSAVYLCASSGGYEQFFGPGTRLTVL.

This clone was seen only once. The chain combines TRBV29-1 with TRBJ2-7; D might be TRBD2 (5 bases). The CDR3 is 14 residues long. Looked up from germline, CDR1 is SQVTM and CDR2 is ANQGSEA. V shed 6 bases and J shed 2 bases, with 17 bases lying between them. As DNA, the CDR3 is TGCAGCGTAGCGAACGGAGCGGCCGCCTACGAGCAGTACTTC. It yields the protein CSVANGAAAYEQYF.

The rearrangement uses TRBV2 and TRBJ2-3; perhaps TRBD1 as D (6 bases). V was clipped by 7 bases and J by 5 bases, with 19 bases between them. The CDR3 sequence is 15 residues long. The germline V gene encodes CDR1 SNHLY and CDR2 FYNNEI. This chain's CDR3 is CASTDSGPWGDTQYF. CDR3 coding DNA: TGTGCCAGCACGGACAGCGGCCCCTGGGGAGATACGCAGTATTTT.

This sequence joins TRBV6-1 and TRBJ1-5; 12 bases align to TRBD1. The CDR3 is made up of 15 amino acids. V was pared by 6 bases and J by 2 bases, with 2 bases of the junction left unmatched. The germline V gene encodes CDR1 MNHNS and CDR2 SASEGT. CDR3 bases: TGTGCCAGCAGGGGGACAGGGGGCGGCAATCAGCCCCAGCATTTT. Its protein product is CASRGTGGGNQPQHF.

V is TRBV19 and J is TRBJ1-5, with 10 positions matching TRBD1. The CDR3 is 17 amino acids. CDR1 and CDR2 (germline): LNHDA, SQIVND (reference sequence). The trim removed 6 bases at V and 2 bases at J, leaving 10 bases unmatched. CDR3 sequence: CASSHSRQGAGNQPQHF. In nucleotides, the CDR3 is TGTGCCAGTAGCCACAGTCGACAGGGGGCGGGCAATCAGCCCCAGCATTTT.

In its sample, this clone was seen once. This sequence joins TRBV2 and TRBJ2-7, with unresolved D. The CDR3 runs to 14 residues. The germline gives CDR1 SNHLY, CDR2 FYNNEI. V lost 1 base and J lost 0, with 7 bases in between. This CDR3 is CASSEDNSSYEQYF. Here the CDR3 DNA reads TGTGCCAGCAGTGAAGACAACAGCTCCTACGAGCAGTACTTC.

The CDR3 reads CASSPGLAGESTDTQYF. The CDR3 DNA is TGTGCCAGCTCACCGGGACTAGCGGGGGAAAGCACAGATACGCAGTATTTT. This chain joins TRBV18 and TRBJ2-3; 14 positions agree with TRBD2. Per the germline V gene, CDR1 is KGHSH and CDR2 is LQKENI. V was clipped by 3 bases and J by 0 bases; unmatched bases: 2. The CDR3 runs to 17 residues.

The chain links TRBV9 to TRBJ2-1; maybe TRBD1 (6 bases). This CDR3 comprises 14 residues. Germline V gene lookup returns CDR1 SGDLS and CDR2 YYNGEE. V lost 2 bases, J lost 5 bases, and 11 bases lay in between. CDR3 residues: CASSVEDSNNEQFF. The CDR3 nucleotides are TGTGCCAGCAGCGTCGAGGACAGTAACAATGAGCAGTTCTTC. The full variable domain, its missing parts supplied by reference TRBV9 and TRBJ2-1, is DSGVTQTPKHLITATGQRVTLRCSPRSGDLSVYWYQQSLDQGLQFLIQYYNGEERAKGNILERFSAQQFPDLHSELNLSSLELGDSALYFCASSVEDSNNEQFFGPGTRLTVL.